Below are 11 T cell receptor beta chains sequenced from a single sample in a study of T-cell memory formation after mild COVID-19. TCRdb itself ran the 5' RACE reads through MiXCR, one entry per CDR3 protein. The table records roughly 300,000 distinct CDR3 sequences, 8% to 9% of them present only once. Sequencing was done on a sample of PBMCs or a T cell subset sorted from them (not recorded which). The source of these receptors is a man between 18 and 35 years old who had mild COVID-19 (a few samples of this study predate the infection). Cell type and time point are not known.

This clonotype occurred many times. V is TRBV29-1 and J is TRBJ2-5; 10 bases align to TRBD2. The CDR3 runs 16 residues. Losses at the gene ends were 6 bases for V and 5 bases for J; bases not matched to a gene: 15. Looked up from germline, CDR1 is SQVTM and CDR2 is ANQGSEA. The CDR3: CSVAGIAGGTSETQYF. The CDR3 DNA sequence: TGCAGCGTCGCTGGAATAGCGGGGGGCACTTCGGAGACCCAGTACTTC.

As DNA, the CDR3 is TGTGCCAGCAGATTTCTAACCGGAAACACCATATATTTT. Protein product: CASRFLTGNTIYF. The chain combines TRBV27 with TRBJ1-3; unclear D gene. CDR1 and CDR2 from the germline V gene are MNHEY and SMNVEV (reference sequence). Trimming removed 6 bases from V and 4 bases from J, with 10 bases in between. CDR3 length equals 13 residues.

The rearrangement links TRBV20-1 to TRBJ2-4; 12 bases align to TRBD2. Germline CDR1 reads DFQATT; CDR2 reads SNEGSKA (reference sequence). With V trimmed by 1 base and J by 3 bases, 13 bases remained unmatched. The CDR3 length is 19 residues. The CDR3 is CSARVPLAGGNFGKNIQYF. The CDR3 DNA is TGCAGTGCTAGAGTCCCGCTAGCGGGGGGGAATTTTGGCAAAAACATTCAGTACTTC.

This clonotype was seen only a few times. The rearrangement joins TRBV7-8 to TRBJ2-3; no clear D. The CDR3 contains 14 residues. CDR1 is SGHVS and CDR2 is FQNEAQ in the germline V gene. The V end lost 6 bases, the J end lost 5 bases, and 15 bases lay between the germline ends. The CDR3 coding sequence is TGTGCCAGCAGGGGTCCGGGTGCGTTAGATACGCAGTATTTT. Protein sequence: CASRGPGALDTQYF.

The chain combines TRBV5-1 with TRBJ1-3; perhaps TRBD1 as D (5 bases). The CDR3 contains 18 residues. V was shortened by 5 bases and J by 1 base, with 22 bases between the two germline ends. The germline V gene encodes CDR1 SGHRS and CDR2 YFSETQ. This chain's CDR3 is CASSTGPGHSLSGNTIYF. In DNA, the CDR3 is TGCGCCAGCAGTACGGGACCAGGTCACTCATTATCTGGAAACACCATATATTTT.

The chain has TRBV24-1 and TRBJ2-3, with D uncertain. CDR1 and CDR2 from the germline V gene are KGHDR and SFDVKD. V lost 7 bases and J 6 bases, leaving 16 bases between the germline ends. This CDR3 spans 14 amino acids. The CDR3 nucleotides read TGTGCCACCAGCTCAACTTGGGCCGGCGATACGCAGTATTTT. Translation gives CATSSTWAGDTQYF.

This chain joins TRBV20-1 and TRBJ2-7; D gene uncertain. Trimming took 0 bases from V and 7 from J, leaving 19 bases between them. Germline lookup yields CDR1 DFQATT and CDR2 SNEGSKA (reference sequence). The CDR3 consists of 15 residues. The CDR3 DNA reads TGCAGTGCTAGAGATGTGAAGTTCTTGGTGGGAGAGCAGTACGTC. Residues: CSARDVKFLVGEQYV.

This clonotype was counted a few times. The chain is built from TRBV7-9 and TRBJ2-3; 8 nucleotides line up with TRBD1. Germline values: CDR1 SEHNR, CDR2 FQNEAQ (reference sequence). After removal of 3 bases from V and 5 bases from J, the junction contained 4 bases not matched to a gene. The CDR3 runs to 14 residues. CDR3 nucleotides: TGTGCCAGCAGCTTGGACAGGGTAGGAGATACGCAGTATTTT. It specifies CASSLDRVGDTQYF.

A few counts support this clonotype. The chain recombines TRBV4-1 with TRBJ2-7; 7 bases are shared with TRBD1. The CDR3 contains 14 residues. CDR1 and CDR2 (germline): MGHRA, YSYEKL. V lost 4 bases and J lost 3; bases outside the gene matches: 6. CDR3 sequence (DNA): TGCGCCAGCAGCCCGCAGGGGACAGTCTACGAGCAGTACTTC. Translating gives CASSPQGTVYEQYF.

This clonotype was observed a handful of times. The genes are TRBV5-1 and TRBJ2-7; 11 positions agree with TRBD2. With 3 bases clipped from V and 2 bases from J, the junction kept 28 bases outside the gene matches. CDR3 length: 23 residues. Germline V CDR1 and CDR2: SGHRS, YFSETQ. Here the CDR3 DNA reads TGCGCCAGCAGCTGGGCCGGGACAGACCGACTAGCGGGGCGCCAGGTCAGCCCCTACGAGCAGTACTTC. Residues: CASSWAGTDRLAGRQVSPYEQYF.

This clonotype was recorded many times. The chain is built from TRBV24-1 and TRBJ2-3; 12 nucleotides agree with TRBD2. In germline, CDR1 is KGHDR, CDR2 SFDVKD. Trimming cost V 3 bases and J 4 bases; bases outside gene matches: 7. The CDR3 runs 17 residues. This chain's CDR3 is CATSDPLGLAGADTQYF. The CDR3, as DNA: TGTGCCACCAGTGATCCGTTGGGACTAGCGGGCGCAGATACGCAGTATTTT.